The next 30 T cell receptor beta chains were all read from a single sample in a study of cytomegalovirus exposure and HLA in healthy donors. The PCR ran on 60 Vbeta and 13 Jbeta primers. Libraries were prepared by immunoSEQ multiplex PCR; TCRdb keeps only in-frame clonotypes and omits some of them. The sample lists a few hundred thousand clones; about 74% were seen once. The sequencing input was PBMCs. Receptor source: a woman aged 30 to 39 in good health and CMV-seronegative.

The rearrangement uses TRBV6-5 and TRBJ1-1; 10 positions match TRBD1. CDR1 and CDR2 (germline): MNHEY, SVGAGI. This CDR3 region has 15 residues. The V and J ends lost 6 bases and 2 bases, in that order; junction bases with no gene match: 6. The CDR3 reads CASSPRQGANTEAFF. CDR3 nucleotide sequence: TGTGCCAGCAGCCCCAGACAGGGGGCAAACACTGAAGCTTTCTTT.

Comment on this clone: Given the absence of the conserved phenylalanine or tryptophan at the CDR3 end, a read error is likely. The chain has TRBV6-1 and TRBJ1-5; unclear D gene. Trimming left V 1 base short and J 4 bases short, with 11 bases between. Germline CDR1 and CDR2: MNHNS and SASEGT. This CDR3 region has 15 residues. The CDR3 nucleotides are TGTGCCAGCAGTGAAGTTAGGAGGTTGAATCAGCCCCAGCATTTG. It codes for CASSEVRRLNQPQHL.

The genes are TRBV2 and TRBJ2-5, with TRBD2 matching over 12 bases. After removal of 6 bases from V and 3 bases from J, the junction contained 5 bases not matched to a gene. CDR1 and CDR2 from the germline V gene are SNHLY and FYNNEI. CDR3 size: 15 residues. CDR3 sequence: CASSHRLAGEETQYF. In DNA, the CDR3 is TGTGCCAGCAGCCACAGACTAGCGGGGGAAGAGACCCAGTACTTC. The variable domain in full, with the rest retrieved from reference TRBV2 and TRBJ2-5, is EPEVTQTPSHQVTQMGQEVILRCVPISNHLYFYWYRQILGQKVEFLVSFYNNEISEKSEIFDDQFSVERPDGSNFTLKIRSTKLEDSAMYFCASSHRLAGEETQYFGPGTRLLVL.

This clone appeared a single time. This chain connects TRBV2 to TRBJ1-1; maybe TRBD1 (6 bases). The CDR3 sequence is 14 residues long. CDR1 and CDR2 from the germline V gene are SNHLY and FYNNEI. Between the trimmed V and J ends, which lost 3 bases and 1 base, there was a span of 9 bases. CDR3 sequence (DNA): TGTGCCAGCAGTGATGCCAGGGGGAACACTGAAGCTTTCTTT. Translated, it gives CASSDARGNTEAFF.

The chain uses TRBV5-1 and TRBJ2-2; D call uncertain. V lost 7 bases and J 6 bases, leaving 22 bases between the germline ends. From germline, CDR1 is SGHRS and CDR2 YFSETQ. The CDR3 has 16 amino acids. For the CDR3, the DNA is TGCGCCAGCGCCGAACGATCAAACCGGTTAGCCGGGGAGCTGTTTTTT. Amino acids: CASAERSNRLAGELFF.

Only one count was recorded for this clone. The chain employs TRBV19 and TRBJ1-5; weak D call: TRBD1 (5 bases). In germline, CDR1 is LNHDA, CDR2 SQIVND (reference sequence). The CDR3 spans 16 residues. Trimming removed 1 base from V and 0 bases from J, with 10 bases in between. CDR3 residues: CASSIGDSYSNQPQHF. The CDR3 region has the DNA TGTGCCAGTAGTATAGGAGACAGTTATAGCAATCAGCCCCAGCATTTT.

Turning to this clone: At one end the junction does not follow the germline gene, possibly because of a read error. The V call is TRBV7-9, the J call TRBJ2-2; a weak D match, TRBD2 (6 bases). Germline V gene lookup returns CDR1 SEHNR and CDR2 FQNEAQ (reference sequence). This CDR3 is 16 amino acids long. The CDR3 region is CSSSLLGLTNTGELFF. In DNA, the CDR3 is TGTTCCAGCAGCTTGTTGGGACTCACGAACACCGGGGAGCTGTTTTTT.

This clone was picked up a small number of times. The chain joins TRBV11-2 to TRBJ1-1, with no clear D. Germline V gene lookup returns CDR1 SGHAT and CDR2 FQNNGV. This CDR3 is 17 amino acids long. Trimming left V 5 bases short and J 1 base short, with 20 bases between. CDR3 loop: CASSPRGRSPKNTEAFF. The CDR3, as DNA: TGTGCCAGCAGCCCCAGAGGAAGGAGCCCGAAGAACACTGAAGCTTTCTTT.

The J gene is TRBJ2-5, the V gene TRBV19; 10 bases line up with TRBD1. Looked up from germline, CDR1 is LNHDA and CDR2 is SQIVND (reference sequence). The CDR3 has 20 amino acids. The J segment lost 3 bases and the V segment lost 3 bases, leaving 19 bases of the junction unmatched. The CDR3 protein is CASSIEGFGDRGLPEETQYF. CDR3 coding DNA: TGTGCCAGTAGTATTGAGGGTTTTGGGGACAGGGGCCTCCCCGAAGAGACCCAGTACTTC.

This CDR3 is CASSVPALAENSYEQYF. The CDR3 DNA sequence: TGTGCCAGCAGTGTACCCGCCCTAGCGGAGAACTCCTACGAGCAGTACTTC. The chain is built from TRBV2 and TRBJ2-7; 7 bases map to TRBD2. The CDR3 totals 17 residues. The junction had 12 bases not matched to a gene; V was cut back by 4 bases and J by 0 bases. Germline V gives CDR1 SNHLY, CDR2 FYNNEI.

The chain couples TRBV6-5 to TRBJ1-1; 7 bases map to TRBD1. Losses at the gene ends were 5 bases for V and 8 bases for J; bases not matched to a gene: 2. CDR1 MNHEY and CDR2 SVGAGI come from the germline V gene. This CDR3 has 11 residues. The CDR3 DNA sequence: TGTGCCAGCAGTCAGGGACAGGAAGCTTTCTTT. Its translation is CASSQGQEAFF.

This chain connects TRBV6-5 to TRBJ2-1; 9 bases agree with TRBD2. Germline V gene data show CDR1 as MNHEY and CDR2 as SVGAGI. The trim removed 4 bases at V and 4 bases at J, leaving 5 bases unmatched. The CDR3 sequence is 15 residues long. The CDR3 nucleotides read TGTGCCAGCAGTTTAGCGGGAGAGTTTTACAATGAGCAGTTCTTC. This encodes CASSLAGEFYNEQFF.

The rearrangement joins TRBV13 to TRBJ1-3; 8 nucleotides line up with TRBD1. CDR1 is PRHDT, CDR2 FYEKMQ, per germline (reference sequence). The J segment lost 2 bases and the V segment lost 4 bases, leaving 13 bases of the junction unmatched. The CDR3 contains 18 residues. The CDR3 loop is CASSSLRAQGDPGNTIYF. The DNA for the CDR3 is TGTGCCAGCAGCTCACTTAGGGCACAGGGGGATCCTGGAAACACCATATATTTT.

This clone was observed a single time. The sample contains more than one DNA sequence encoding this CDR3. The chain joins TRBV5-1 to TRBJ2-1, with TRBD2 matching 12 bases. Germline-derived CDR1 and CDR2 are SGHRS and YFSETQ. With V trimmed by 3 bases and J by 4 bases, 2 bases remained unmatched. The CDR3 extends over 15 amino acids. In DNA, the CDR3 is TGCGCCAGCAGCTCTACTAGCGGGGGGTACAATGAGCAGTTCTTC. Translation: CASSSTSGGYNEQFF.

This clone is a singleton in its sample. The chain employs TRBV19 and TRBJ2-7; 12 nucleotides align to TRBD2. Trimming at V came to 5 bases and at J to 6 bases, leaving 5 bases not matched to a gene. Germline V gives CDR1 LNHDA, CDR2 SQIVND (reference sequence). CDR3 length equals 14 residues. This chain's CDR3 is CASSLTSGRREQYF. CDR3 sequence (DNA): TGTGCCAGTAGTTTGACTAGCGGGAGACGCGAGCAGTACTTC.

This clone was recorded only once. This chain joins TRBV6-1 and TRBJ1-6; TRBD1 agrees at 7 bases. This CDR3 region has 14 residues. Germline loops: CDR1 MNHNS, CDR2 SASEGT. V lost 1 base and J lost 10; bases outside the gene matches: 4. CDR3 sequence: CASSEGQGGSPLHF. CDR3 bases: TGTGCCAGCAGTGAAGGGCAGGGGGGATCACCCCTCCACTTT.

The chain couples TRBV29-1 to TRBJ1-1; possibly TRBD1 for D (5 bases). The V end was cut by 7 bases, the J end by 0 bases, with 12 bases between. The germline gives CDR1 SQVTM, CDR2 ANQGSEA. The CDR3 runs 13 residues. As DNA, the CDR3 is TGCAGCGGGATGGGGGGTCTGAACACTGAAGCTTTCTTT. Amino acid sequence: CSGMGGLNTEAFF.

V gene TRBV21-1 combines with J gene TRBJ1-6; TRBD1 is the table's D call and was not checked against the DNA. TRBV21-1 is given as a pseudogene. The CDR3 has 14 amino acids. CDR3 loop: CASSLTGGDSPLHF. Here the CDR3 DNA reads TGTGCCAGCAGCCTGACAGGGGGCGATTCACCCCTCCACTTT.

This clone was detected only once. This chain links TRBV7-3 with TRBJ2-5, with 8 bases identical to TRBD2. V dropped 5 bases and J dropped 2; count of bases not matched to a gene: 10. Germline V lookup: CDR1 SGHTA, CDR2 FQGTGA. The CDR3 contains 16 residues. This CDR3 reads CASSGVESGSQETQYF. The CDR3 DNA sequence: TGTGCCAGCAGCGGCGTTGAGAGCGGGAGTCAAGAGACCCAGTACTTC. The variable domain in full, completed from reference TRBV7-3 and TRBJ2-5, reads GAGVSQTPSNKVTEKGKYVELRCDPISGHTALYWYRQSLGQGPEFLIYFQGTGAADDSGLPNDRFFAVRPEGSVSTLKIQRTERGDSAVYLCASSGVESGSQETQYFGPGTRLLVL.

This rearrangement joins TRBV7-6 to TRBJ2-2, with 8 bases identical to TRBD2. CDR1 and CDR2 from the germline V gene are SGHVS and FNYEAQ. This CDR3 has 19 residues. V gave up 5 bases and J gave up 5 bases; unmatched junction bases: 19. CDR3 sequence (DNA): TGTGCCAGCAGCCTCATCCCTACCGGACGGAGCGGGGGAACCGGGGAGCTGTTTTTT. It translates to CASSLIPTGRSGGTGELFF.

The chain is built from TRBV6-5 and TRBJ1-2; 7 nucleotides align to TRBD1. This CDR3 contains 15 residues. The trim removed 2 bases at V and 8 bases at J, leaving 11 bases unmatched. The germline gives CDR1 MNHEY, CDR2 SVGAGI. The CDR3 region has the DNA TGTGCCAGCAGTTACGGGGGCAGGGGGACGGTAGGCTACACCTTC. Protein product: CASSYGGRGTVGYTF.

This clone was seen once. The chain is built from TRBV7-9 and TRBJ2-7; D gene ambiguous. The CDR3 contains 12 residues. Trimming shortened V by 1 base and J by 6 bases, and 7 bases separated the two germline ends. From germline, CDR1 is SEHNR and CDR2 FQNEAQ (reference sequence). CDR3 sequence (DNA): TGTGCCAGCAGCTTAGTGGCAGGCGAGCAGTACTTC. It encodes CASSLVAGEQYF.

This chain uses TRBV21-1 with TRBJ1-5; TRBD1 was called by the table and not checked on the DNA. TRBV21-1 is termed a pseudogene. This CDR3 contains 16 residues. Here the CDR3 reads CASSKKPCRAHQPQHF. The CDR3, as DNA: TGTGCCAGCAGCAAAAAACCGTGCAGGGCCCATCAGCCCCAGCATTTT.

The V call is TRBV7-2, the J call TRBJ1-5; possibly TRBD1 for D (5 bases). The CDR3 length is 15 residues. V was pared by 4 bases and J by 4 bases, with 14 bases between. Germline values: CDR1 SGHTA, CDR2 FQGNSA. The CDR3 here is CASSWSGGDNQPQHF. The CDR3 nucleotides are TGTGCCAGCAGCTGGTCGGGGGGGGATAATCAGCCCCAGCATTTT.

This chain uses TRBV4-1 with TRBJ2-5; 11 nucleotides match TRBD2. The CDR3 runs to 15 residues. Germline V CDR1 and CDR2: MGHRA, YSYEKL. The V segment lost 4 bases and the J segment 5 bases; nucleotides outside the gene matches: 6. The CDR3 is CASSLASGGRETQYF. DNA of the CDR3: TGCGCCAGCAGCCTGGCTAGCGGGGGGAGGGAGACCCAGTACTTC.

The rearrangement joins TRBV5-5 to TRBJ2-7; 9 bases fit TRBD1. CDR1 is SGHKS, CDR2 YYEKEE, per germline (reference sequence). This CDR3 is built from 14 residues. V trimming: 2 bases; J trimming: 3 bases; junction bases outside the gene matches: 3. CDR3 bases: TGTGCCAGCAGCTTAGGACAGGGGTTCTACGAGCAGTACTTC. Its protein product is CASSLGQGFYEQYF.

The chain joins TRBV10-3 to TRBJ1-1; 7 positions match TRBD1. CDR1 and CDR2 (germline): ENHRY, SYGVKD. The CDR3 length is 13 residues. The J segment lost 7 bases and the V segment lost 7 bases, leaving 9 bases of the junction unmatched. The CDR3 here is CAITLDRDGEAFF. CDR3 DNA: TGTGCCATCACCCTTGACAGGGATGGTGAAGCTTTCTTT.

The CDR3 nucleotides read TGTGCCATCAGGGTAGGAGAGGAGATCGGCAATGAGCAGTTCTTC. This translates into CAIRVGEEIGNEQFF. This sequence joins TRBV10-3 and TRBJ2-1; D gene uncertain. Germline V lookup: CDR1 ENHRY, CDR2 SYGVKD. V was shortened by 6 bases and J by 6 bases, with 18 bases between the two germline ends. The CDR3 is made up of 15 amino acids.

J is TRBJ2-3 and V is TRBV9; D is unclear. The CDR3 extends over 13 amino acids. V was clipped by 0 bases and J by 5 bases, with 7 bases between them. CDR1 is SGDLS and CDR2 is YYNGEE in the germline V gene. In DNA form, the CDR3 reads TGTGCCAGCAGCGTAGGCGGTGGAGATACGCAGTATTTT. It is translated as CASSVGGGDTQYF. Together with reference TRBV9 and TRBJ2-3, the CDR3 gives the full variable domain: DSGVTQTPKHLITATGQRVTLRCSPRSGDLSVYWYQQSLDQGLQFLIQYYNGEERAKGNILERFSAQQFPDLHSELNLSSLELGDSALYFCASSVGGGDTQYFGPGTRLTVL.

The V and J genes are TRBV7-9 and TRBJ1-4, with D unresolved. This CDR3 is built from 16 residues. Trimming took off 2 bases at V and 8 bases at J, with 18 bases between the two ends. The germline V gene encodes CDR1 SEHNR and CDR2 FQNEAQ (reference sequence). The CDR3, as DNA: TGTGCCAGCAGCTTATCGATAATCGGGTTTCGGGAAAAACTGTTTTTT. This encodes CASSLSIIGFREKLFF.